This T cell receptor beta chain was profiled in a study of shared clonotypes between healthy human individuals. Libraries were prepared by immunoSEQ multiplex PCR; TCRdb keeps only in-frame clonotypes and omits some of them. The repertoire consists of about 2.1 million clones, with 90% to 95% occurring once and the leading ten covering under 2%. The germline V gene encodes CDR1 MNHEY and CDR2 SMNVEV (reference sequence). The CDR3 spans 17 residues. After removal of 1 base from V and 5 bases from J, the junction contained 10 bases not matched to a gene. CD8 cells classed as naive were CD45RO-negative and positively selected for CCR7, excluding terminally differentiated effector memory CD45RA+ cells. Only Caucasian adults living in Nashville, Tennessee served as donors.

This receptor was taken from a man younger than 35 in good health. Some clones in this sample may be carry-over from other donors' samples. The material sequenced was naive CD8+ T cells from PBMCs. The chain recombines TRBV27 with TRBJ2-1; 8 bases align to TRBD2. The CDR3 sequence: CASSLWAGGGRDNEQFF. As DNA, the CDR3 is TGTGCCAGCAGTTTATGGGCGGGGGGCGGAAGAGACAATGAGCAGTTCTTC.